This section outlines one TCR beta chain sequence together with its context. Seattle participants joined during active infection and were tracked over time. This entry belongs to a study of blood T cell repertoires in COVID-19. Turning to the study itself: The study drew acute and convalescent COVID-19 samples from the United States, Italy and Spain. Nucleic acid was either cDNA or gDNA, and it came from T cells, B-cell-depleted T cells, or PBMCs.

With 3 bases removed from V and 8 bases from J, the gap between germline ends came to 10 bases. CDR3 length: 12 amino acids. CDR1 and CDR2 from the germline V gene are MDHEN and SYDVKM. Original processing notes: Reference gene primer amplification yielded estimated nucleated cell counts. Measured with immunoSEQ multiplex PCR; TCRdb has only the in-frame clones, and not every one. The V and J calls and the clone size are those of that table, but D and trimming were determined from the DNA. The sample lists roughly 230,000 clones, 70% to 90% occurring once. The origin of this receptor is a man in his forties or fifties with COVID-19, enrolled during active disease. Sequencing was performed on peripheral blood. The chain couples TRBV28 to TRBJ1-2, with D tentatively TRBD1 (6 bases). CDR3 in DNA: TGTGCCAGCAGTTTGGCAGGGGCGGGCTACACCTTC. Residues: CASSLAGAGYTF.